This T cell receptor beta chain derives from a study of cytomegalovirus exposure and HLA in healthy donors. Donors consisted of healthy bone marrow donors. This CDR3 comprises 15 residues. The germline V and J ends were trimmed by 6 bases and 0 bases, with 12 bases remaining between them. Germline V CDR1 and CDR2: MNHNS, SASEGT. 13 Jbeta primers and 60 Vbeta primers were used for the PCR. Measured with immunoSEQ multiplex PCR; TCRdb has only the in-frame clones, and not every one. The sample lists around 170,000 clones, less than 80% occurring once. The chain combines TRBV6-1 with TRBJ1-5; D gene uncertain. What was sequenced was PBMCs. This TCR was sampled from a man between 18 and 35 years old in good health and CMV-seronegative. CDR3 nucleotide sequence: TGTGCCAGCAGGATGACATATTATAGCAATCAGCCCCAGCATTTT. This sequence encodes CASRMTYYSNQPQHF.